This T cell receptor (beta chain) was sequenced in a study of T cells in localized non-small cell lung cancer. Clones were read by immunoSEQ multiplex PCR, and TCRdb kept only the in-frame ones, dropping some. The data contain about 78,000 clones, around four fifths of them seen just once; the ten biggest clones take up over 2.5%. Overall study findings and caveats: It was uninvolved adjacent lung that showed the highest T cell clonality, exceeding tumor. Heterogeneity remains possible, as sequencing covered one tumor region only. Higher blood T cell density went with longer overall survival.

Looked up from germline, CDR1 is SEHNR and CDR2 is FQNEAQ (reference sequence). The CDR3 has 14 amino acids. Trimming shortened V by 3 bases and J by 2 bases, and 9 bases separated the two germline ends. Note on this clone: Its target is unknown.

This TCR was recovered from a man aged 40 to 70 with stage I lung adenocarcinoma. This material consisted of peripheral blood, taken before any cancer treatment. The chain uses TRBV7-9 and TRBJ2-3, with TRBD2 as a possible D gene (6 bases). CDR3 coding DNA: TGTGCCAGCAGCTTCCGCGGGGACACAGATACGCAGTATTTT. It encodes CASSFRGDTDTQYF.